Each of the 25 T cell receptor beta chains below was sequenced from the same sample in a study of graft-versus-host responses after intestinal transplantation. These receptors have no identified antigens. Method: immunoSEQ multiplex PCR; TCRdb's copy keeps in-frame clones and lacks some. The repertoire includes about 120,000 clones, approximately 96% of them detected once, and over 2.5% sits in the top ten. Sequenced material: unstimulated CD8+ T cells sorted from spleen or lymph node cells, taken before intestinal transplant. Every receptor here comes from a human donor who received an intestinal transplant.

The V and J genes are TRBV9 and TRBJ2-5; 9 positions agree with TRBD1. Per germline, CDR1 SGDLS and CDR2 YYNGEE. Trimming at V came to 1 base and at J to 5 bases, leaving 9 bases not matched to a gene. The length of the CDR3 is 16 residues. The CDR3: CASSVRPDRGTETQYF. CDR3 in DNA: TGTGCCAGCAGCGTACGCCCGGACAGGGGAACGGAGACCCAGTACTTC.

The chain combines TRBV9 with TRBJ2-5; possible D gene TRBD2, 6 bases. The end of the DNA fits TRBJ2-7 better, so the J call may be wrong. Germline values: CDR1 SGDLS, CDR2 YYNGEE. The CDR3 spans 14 residues. The CDR3 loop is CASSVSGSSDEQYF. In DNA form, the CDR3 reads TGTGCCAGCAGCGTTTCAGGGTCTAGCGACGAGCAGTACTTC.

The chain carries TRBV28 and TRBJ2-1; 7 nucleotides align to TRBD2. Germline CDR1 reads MDHEN; CDR2 reads SYDVKM. This CDR3 comprises 15 residues. V shed 4 bases and J 10 bases; nucleotides not matched to a gene: 13. CDR3 sequence reads: CASSSNPSGGAEQFF. In DNA form, the CDR3 reads TGTGCCAGCAGTTCTAATCCTAGCGGAGGCGCCGAGCAGTTCTTC.

This chain uses TRBV7-3 with TRBJ1-1; D call uncertain. V was cut by 6 bases and J by 4 bases, with 12 bases left in between. Germline V gene lookup returns CDR1 SGHTA and CDR2 FQGTGA. CDR3 length: 13 residues. The CDR3 is CASRVGMGTEAFF. CDR3 DNA sequence: TGTGCCAGCAGAGTCGGGATGGGCACTGAAGCTTTCTTT.

The chain joins TRBV9 to TRBJ2-7, with 7 bases matching TRBD1. Germline V gives CDR1 SGDLS, CDR2 YYNGEE. The CDR3 covers 14 residues. Trimming removed 1 base from V and 2 bases from J; junction bases left unmatched: 3. CDR3 DNA sequence: TGTGCCAGCAGCGTAACGGACAGGACCTACGAGCAGTACTTC. This encodes CASSVTDRTYEQYF.

This rearrangement joins TRBV14 to TRBJ2-4; 12 bases match TRBD1. Germline-derived CDR1 and CDR2 are SGHDN and FVKESK. This CDR3 spans 14 amino acids. Trimming at V came to 4 bases and at J to 10 bases, leaving 5 bases not matched to a gene. CDR3 sequence (DNA): TGTGCCAGCAGCCCAGGGACAGGGGGCAGGATTCAGTACTTC. Translation gives CASSPGTGGRIQYF.

The chain has TRBV5-8 and TRBJ2-5; D gene ambiguous. The DNA end lines up better with TRBJ2-7; the J call may be wrong. The germline V gene has CDR1 SGHTS and CDR2 YDEGEE. The CDR3 has 12 amino acids. The CDR3 sequence is CASSLRSYEQYF. Written as DNA, the CDR3 is TGTGCCAGCAGCCTGAGGTCCTACGAGCAGTACTTC.

The chain links TRBV4-3 to TRBJ1-2; tentative D call: TRBD1 (5 bases). The CDR3 is 14 amino acids. Germline values: CDR1 LGHNA, CDR2 YSLEER. V lost 4 bases to trimming and J lost 0 bases, with 9 bases between them. The DNA of the CDR3 is TGCGCCAGCAGCCTGGGACGGGCTAACTATGGCTACACCTTC. Translating gives CASSLGRANYGYTF.

The chain recombines TRBV6-5 with TRBJ2-7, with a weak D call TRBD2 (5 bases). The CDR3 is 14 amino acids. Germline CDR1 MNHEY, CDR2 SVGAGI. Trimming stripped 5 bases from V and 0 bases from J, with 11 bases between. The CDR3 reads CASSGELYSYEQYF. The DNA for the CDR3 is TGTGCCAGCAGTGGGGAGCTTTACTCCTACGAGCAGTACTTC.

This chain connects TRBV28 to TRBJ1-2; D not certain. Germline CDR1 is MDHEN and CDR2 is SYDVKM. This CDR3 contains 15 residues. V was shortened by 6 bases and J by 2 bases, with 16 bases between the two germline ends. CDR3 sequence: CASSVRISANYGYTF. CDR3 nucleotides: TGTGCCAGCAGCGTTAGGATATCGGCCAACTATGGCTACACCTTC.

The chain links TRBV4-1 to TRBJ2-1; the match to TRBD1 covers 7 bases. CDR1 and CDR2 from the germline V gene are MGHRA and YSYEKL. Unmatched junction bases numbered 7, after V lost 1 base and J lost 7 bases. The CDR3 has 15 residues. The CDR3 reads CASSQGTGPRNEQFF. The CDR3 DNA follows: TGCGCCAGCAGCCAAGGGACAGGCCCTAGGAATGAGCAGTTCTTC.

The chain recombines TRBV4-1 with TRBJ1-1, with TRBD1 as a possible D gene (5 bases). This CDR3 has 14 amino acids. Per germline, CDR1 MGHRA and CDR2 YSYEKL. The V and J ends lost 1 base and 1 base respectively, with 7 bases between them. CDR3 nucleotides: TGCGCCAGCAGCCAAGTTGGGGGGAACACTGAAGCTTTCTTT. Amino acid sequence: CASSQVGGNTEAFF.

This clone was seen only once. The chain is built from TRBV5-1 and TRBJ2-7, with 8 positions matching TRBD1. Per the germline V gene, CDR1 is SGHRS and CDR2 is YFSETQ. The CDR3 length is 14 residues. J gave up 0 bases and V 4 bases, and 3 bases lay outside the gene matches. CDR3 coding DNA: TGCGCCAGCAGCCCGGACAGGGACTCCTACGAGCAGTACTTC. Protein sequence: CASSPDRDSYEQYF. Supplemented by reference TRBV5-1 and TRBJ2-7, the full variable domain reads KAGVTQTPRYLIKTRGQQVTLSCSPISGHRSVSWYQQTPGQGLQFLFEYFSETQRNKGNFPGRFSGRQFSNSRSEMNVSTLELGDSALYLCASSPDRDSYEQYFGPGTRLTVT.

The V call is TRBV27, the J call TRBJ2-1, with D unclear. Germline values: CDR1 MNHEY, CDR2 SMNVEV (reference sequence). The CDR3 is 17 amino acids. The V end was cut by 5 bases, the J end by 0 bases, with 17 bases between. The CDR3 loop is CASSPQRPTGSYNEQFF. Here the CDR3 DNA reads TGTGCCAGCAGTCCTCAAAGACCTACCGGCTCCTACAATGAGCAGTTCTTC.

This chain connects TRBV5-1 to TRBJ2-7; 8 bases line up with TRBD1. This CDR3 has 16 amino acids. The V gene end was trimmed by 3 bases and the J gene end by 2 bases; junction bases not matched to a gene: 10. Germline-derived CDR1 and CDR2 are SGHRS and YFSETQ. The CDR3 loop reads CASSYPRQGAPYEQYF. In DNA, the CDR3 is TGCGCCAGCAGCTACCCCCGCCAGGGGGCCCCCTACGAGCAGTACTTC.

The chain combines TRBV28 with TRBJ2-1, with 7 bases matching TRBD1. This CDR3 region has 13 residues. J lost 9 bases, V lost 5 bases, and 7 bases had no gene match. Germline assignment: CDR1 MDHEN and CDR2 SYDVKM. The CDR3 loop is CASSDRQGAEQFF. CDR3 in DNA: TGTGCCAGCAGTGATCGACAGGGAGCTGAGCAGTTCTTC.

The chain joins TRBV28 to TRBJ2-1, with 7 bases fitting TRBD2. The V gene's germline CDR1 is MDHEN and CDR2 SYDVKM. The CDR3 runs to 14 residues. V gave up 2 bases and J gave up 10 bases; unmatched junction bases: 8. CDR3 sequence: CASSLAGVFGEQFF. The CDR3 coding sequence is TGTGCCAGCAGTTTAGCGGGAGTTTTTGGAGAGCAGTTCTTC.

V gene TRBV29-1 combines with J gene TRBJ2-1; weak D call: TRBD1 (5 bases). This CDR3 comprises 11 residues. Germline lookup yields CDR1 SQVTM and CDR2 ANQGSEA. Trimming cost V 6 bases and J 3 bases, with 6 bases left between them. CDR3 nucleotides: TGCAGCGTGACAGTCTACAATGAGCAGTTCTTC. Its translation: CSVTVYNEQFF.

Turning to this clone: Without the conserved terminal phenylalanine or tryptophan, this CDR3 likely stems from a read error. This rearrangement joins TRBV28 to TRBJ1-2; D possibly corresponds to TRBD1 (6 bases). CDR3 length: 14 amino acids. The V end lost 10 bases, the J end lost 3 bases, and 18 bases lay between the germline ends. Looked up from germline, CDR1 is MDHEN and CDR2 is SYDVKM. CDR3 sequence (DNA): TGTGCCACCTCCTATGAGGGGGGGGACTATGGCTACACCGTC. Its translation is CATSYEGGDYGYTV.

The chain employs TRBV27 and TRBJ2-1; 7 bases agree with TRBD1. CDR1 is MNHEY, CDR2 SMNVEV, per germline (reference sequence). Trimming removed 0 bases from V and 2 bases from J; junction bases left unmatched: 4. The CDR3 totals 16 residues. DNA of the CDR3: TGTGCCAGCAGTTTATCCCGGACAGGCGCCTACAATGAGCAGTTCTTC. Amino acids: CASSLSRTGAYNEQFF.

This chain joins TRBV11-3 and TRBJ1-3; unclear D gene. Per germline, CDR1 SGHNT and CDR2 YENEEA. There are 16 residues in the CDR3. V dropped 0 bases and J dropped 0 bases, with 9 bases sitting between them. The CDR3 loop reads CASSLDGTASGNTIYF. The CDR3 nucleotides read TGTGCCAGCAGCTTAGATGGTACAGCCTCTGGAAACACCATATATTTT.

CDR3 amino acids: CASSLPAYNEQFF. CDR3 coding DNA: TGTGCCAGCAGTCTCCCGGCCTACAATGAGCAGTTCTTC. The chain is built from TRBV6-6 and TRBJ2-1; D not certain. Germline values: CDR1 MNHNY, CDR2 SVGAGI (reference sequence). The CDR3 extends over 13 amino acids. V lost 5 bases to trimming and J lost 2 bases, with 7 bases between them.

This chain connects TRBV4-1 to TRBJ2-3, with D perhaps matching TRBD2 (6 bases). This CDR3 is built from 19 residues. The V end was cut by 0 bases, the J end by 3 bases, with 22 bases between. The V gene's germline CDR1 is MGHRA and CDR2 YSYEKL. The CDR3 region has the DNA TGCGCCAGCAGCCAAGAACCTTTTCGGGGGAGTATTGGGACAGATACGCAGTATTTT. It encodes CASSQEPFRGSIGTDTQYF.

The J gene is TRBJ2-1, the V gene TRBV7-9, with no clear D. Trimming pared 5 bases from V and 9 bases from J, leaving 8 bases between. Germline V gene lookup returns CDR1 SEHNR and CDR2 FQNEAQ (reference sequence). The CDR3 contains 11 residues. Here the CDR3 reads CASSPGPEQFF. The CDR3 nucleotides read TGTGCCAGCAGCCCTGGACCTGAGCAGTTCTTC.

The chain has TRBV5-4 and TRBJ2-7; 9 bases line up with TRBD1. V lost 0 bases and J lost 3; bases outside the gene matches: 4. The germline V gene has CDR1 SGHNT and CDR2 YYREEE (reference sequence). The CDR3 length is 15 residues. The CDR3 region is CASSLVQGAGYEQYF. In DNA, the CDR3 is TGTGCCAGCAGCTTGGTACAGGGGGCGGGCTACGAGCAGTACTTC.